This T cell receptor beta chain emerged from a study of CXCR3-negative and CXCR3-positive naive CD8 T cells. General study points: Naive subsets did not differ in surface CD5, and the authors estimated TCR strength using properties of the TRB CDR3. Memory cells showed distinct TRBV-TRBJ patterns, while the two naive subsets matched. For CXCR3-positive naive cells, TRB CDR3s were more hydrophobic than those of CXCR3-negative naive cells. Cryopreservation partially decreased CXCR3 expression, and most assays used fresh PBMCs.

UMI-labeled 5' RACE TRB cDNA libraries were prepared from the cells. TCRdb derives one entry per CDR3 protein from the 5' RACE reads, leaving out DNA. Its table records roughly 110,000 distinct CDR3 sequences. Turning to this clonotype: The antigen is not known.

The authors gated naive CD8+ T cells as CD45RO-CCR7+CD27+CD95-. This CDR3 has 16 amino acids. Germline V gives CDR1 LNHDA, CDR2 SQIVND (reference sequence). The chain has TRBV19 and TRBJ2-1; TCRdb designates TRBD2, a call that cannot be tested without DNA. Sequenced: naive CXCR3+ CD8+ T cells from blood. Subset reported: CD45RO-CCR7+CD27+CD95- naive CD8+ T cells expressing CXCR3 (TNR3+). The sequence was obtained from a human donor in good health. Some clones in this sample may be carry-over from other donors' samples. CDR3 amino acids: CASTPPNGEDYNEQFF.